This is a list of T cell receptor beta chains from one sample in a study of tumor and adjacent non-tumor tissue in lung cancer. Via MiXCR, TCRdb re-called the multiplex PCR reads, giving one row per CDR3 protein. The repertoire holds roughly 82,000 distinct CDR3 sequences, with roughly three quarters as singletons. The sequenced material came from distant non-tumor lung tissue. The source is a woman between 50 and 59 years old with non-small cell lung cancer. CDR3s include the opening cysteine and the closing phenylalanine or tryptophan. D genes are given only for firm matches. Clone size, where shown, is once, few, many, or a class for clones that have expanded.

v_call	clone_size	d_call	j_call	cdr3_nt	cdr3_aa
TRBV11-2	.	TRBD2	TRBJ2-1	TGTGCCAGCAGCTTAGGGACTAGCTCGTGTGGTGGATCCAATGAGCAGTTCTTC	CASSLGTSSCGGSNEQFF
TRBV4-2	.	TRBD2	TRBJ2-7	TGTGTCAGCAGCTCCCTAGCGGGGGGGCACGAGCAGTACTTC	CVSSSLAGGHEQYF
TRBV6-1	.	.	TRBJ2-3	TGTGCCAGCACATGCGATACGCAGTATTTT	CASTCDTQYF
TRBV10-3	once	TRBD1	TRBJ2-5	TGTGTCATCAGGCCGGGACAGATCGAAGAGACCCAGTACTTC	CVIRPGQIEETQYF
TRBV6-2/TRBV6-3	.	.	TRBJ2-5	TGTGCCAGCAGCTGCGGGGTAGGTCAAGAGACCCAGTACTTC	CASSCGVGQETQYF
TRBV2	few	.	TRBJ2-5	TGTGCCAGCAGTGGCCGGCGCCTTCAAGAGACCCAGTACTTC	CASSGRRLQETQYF
TRBV12-3/TRBV12-4	many	.	TRBJ1-1	TGTGCCAGCAGTTTAAGAGCAGGGGCTGGGAACACTGAAGCTTTCTTT	CASSLRAGAGNTEAFF
TRBV10-2	.	TRBD2	TRBJ2-2	TGCGCCAGCACTGAGAATAAGGCGGGAGGGACGAGCACCGGGGAGCTGTTTTTT	CASTENKAGGTSTGELFF
TRBV18	.	.	TRBJ1-1	TGTGCCAGTTCCGGCGGAGCAGACACCGTCACTGAAGCTTTTTTT	CASSGGADTVTEAFF
TRBV6-1	.	TRBD1	TRBJ1-4	TGTGTCAGCAGTGAGGACAGGGGATATGAAAAACTGTTTTTT	CVSSEDRGYEKLFF
TRBV11-1	.	.	TRBJ2-7	TGTGCCAACAAGTGGGAAAATCCGGGGGCTCACTCCTACGAGCAGTACTTC	CANKWENPGAHSYEQYF